The next 22 T cell receptor beta chains were all read from a single sample in a study of cytomegalovirus exposure and HLA in healthy donors. Primers for the PCR totalled 60 Vbeta and 13 Jbeta. The assay was immunoSEQ multiplex PCR, and TCRdb's table has in-frame clones only and misses some. The repertoire holds 130,000 to 150,000 clones, with under 90% as singletons. The sequenced sample was PBMCs. These receptors were taken from a man between 35 and 55 years old in good health and CMV-seronegative.

There are a few counts of this clone. The V gene is TRBV7-2, the J gene TRBJ1-1; possible D gene TRBD1, 5 bases. Germline assignment: CDR1 SGHTA and CDR2 FQGNSA. Trimming left V 2 bases short and J 8 bases short, with 12 bases between. The CDR3 is 13 residues long. CDR3 sequence reads: CASSLRREGEAFF. CDR3 DNA sequence: TGTGCCAGCAGCTTACGCAGGGAGGGAGAAGCTTTCTTT.

This clone has a handful of counts. The chain employs TRBV5-1 and TRBJ1-4; D is possibly TRBD1 (5 bases). The CDR3 is 14 amino acids. The V end was cut by 0 bases, the J end by 10 bases, with 13 bases between. The germline CDR1 and CDR2 sequences are SGHRS and YFSETQ. The CDR3 region has the DNA TGCGCCAGCAGCTTGGATGGGGCGGTGCGAAAACTGTTTTTT. Translation: CASSLDGAVRKLFF.

The chain recombines TRBV2 with TRBJ2-7; D call uncertain. CDR3 length: 16 residues. Trimming pared 0 bases from V and 4 bases from J, leaving 16 bases between. Germline-derived CDR1 and CDR2 are SNHLY and FYNNEI. CDR3 in DNA: TGTGCCAGCAGTGAAGCGCTTGCTAGGAAGTCTTACGAGCAGTACTTC. Protein sequence: CASSEALARKSYEQYF.

In this sample, this clone turned up a few times. The chain uses TRBV6-1 and TRBJ1-1; no clear D. The CDR3 is made up of 17 amino acids. Between the trimmed V and J ends, which lost 2 bases and 1 base, there was a span of 17 bases. Germline V CDR1 and CDR2: MNHNS, SASEGT. The CDR3 DNA sequence: TGTGCCAGCAGTGAATTTGGCGTTCCTAGCGGGAACACTGAAGCTTTCTTT. It yields the protein CASSEFGVPSGNTEAFF.

The CDR3: CASGLGQGAVRYTF. The CDR3 DNA follows: TGTGCTAGTGGTTTGGGACAGGGGGCCGTACGCTACACCTTC. The gene calls are TRBV12-5 and TRBJ1-2, with TRBD1 matching 10 bases. Germline CDR1 reads LGHNT; CDR2 reads FRNRAP. This CDR3 has 14 amino acids. J lost 9 bases, V lost 1 base, and 5 bases had no gene match.

The chain combines TRBV7-2 with TRBJ2-1; the match to TRBD1 covers 8 bases. V dropped 3 bases and J dropped 3; count of bases not matched to a gene: 4. Germline V CDR1 and CDR2: SGHTA, FQGNSA. The CDR3 loop spans 15 amino acids. The CDR3: CASSLRTGLYNEQFF. CDR3 coding DNA: TGTGCCAGCAGCTTGCGGACAGGGCTCTACAATGAGCAGTTCTTC.

The rearrangement joins TRBV9 to TRBJ1-3; perhaps TRBD1 as D (6 bases). V was clipped by 4 bases and J by 2 bases, with 16 bases between them. CDR1 is SGDLS and CDR2 is YYNGEE in the germline V gene. The CDR3 has 16 amino acids. The CDR3 region has the DNA TGTGCCAGCAGCTTAGGTACAGGGCAGGCTGGAAACACCATATATTTT. Encoded protein: CASSLGTGQAGNTIYF.

The chain has TRBV14 and TRBJ1-2; no clear D. The CDR3 has 14 residues. Trimming pared 4 bases from V and 2 bases from J, leaving 11 bases between. CDR1 is SGHDN, CDR2 FVKESK, per germline. The CDR3 nucleotides are TGTGCCAGCAGCCCTCGTCGAGGGAACTATGGCTACACCTTC. It is translated as CASSPRRGNYGYTF.

J is TRBJ1-2 and V is TRBV29-1; D is uncertain. Trimming took 0 bases from V and 1 from J, leaving 9 bases between them. The CDR3 has 14 residues. Germline lookup yields CDR1 SQVTM and CDR2 ANQGSEA. The CDR3: CSVEDLSVNYGYTF. As DNA, the CDR3 is TGCAGCGTTGAAGATCTTTCAGTTAACTATGGCTACACCTTC.

This clone was seen a handful of times. J is TRBJ2-3 and V is TRBV13; 11 bases fit TRBD2. The CDR3 runs to 15 residues. Trimming removed 6 bases from V and 4 bases from J; junction bases left unmatched: 6. The germline V gene has CDR1 PRHDT and CDR2 FYEKMQ (reference sequence). This CDR3 reads CASSVAGGRSDTQYF. The DNA for the CDR3 is TGTGCCAGCAGTGTAGCGGGGGGGCGGTCAGATACGCAGTATTTT.

The gene calls are TRBV27 and TRBJ1-6; 8 bases map to TRBD1. This CDR3 is 16 amino acids long. Germline V gene data show CDR1 as MNHEY and CDR2 as SMNVEV (reference sequence). V lost 7 bases to trimming and J lost 2 bases; unmatched junction nucleotides: 7. CDR3 nucleotide sequence: TGTGCCAGCAAAGACAGGGGTTCCCCCTATAATTCACCCCTCCACTTT. It codes for CASKDRGSPYNSPLHF.

The rearrangement joins TRBV6-6 to TRBJ1-2; maybe TRBD1 (6 bases). The germline V gene has CDR1 MNHNY and CDR2 SVGAGI (reference sequence). Trimming left V 6 bases short and J 7 bases short, with 15 bases between. The CDR3 extends over 13 amino acids. The CDR3 DNA is TGTGCCAGCAGCTTAGGGACAACGGGTGGCTACACCTTC. Protein: CASSLGTTGGYTF.

V and J are TRBV19 and TRBJ2-1, with 7 bases lining up with TRBD1. CDR3 length: 14 amino acids. V was clipped by 8 bases and J by 0 bases; unmatched bases: 4. Germline CDR1 and CDR2: LNHDA and SQIVND (reference sequence). CDR3 region: CASGGTASYNEQFF. CDR3 bases: TGTGCCAGTGGTGGGACAGCCTCCTACAATGAGCAGTTCTTC.

This clone appeared a single time. The chain combines TRBV15 with TRBJ1-1, with 10 bases that match TRBD1. CDR1 LNHNV and CDR2 YYDKDF come from the germline V gene (reference sequence). This CDR3 is built from 16 residues. J gave up 2 bases and V 0 bases, and 3 bases lay outside the gene matches. CDR3 DNA sequence: TGTGCCACCAGCAGAGATCGGGACAGGGGAAACACTGAAGCTTTCTTT. Amino acids: CATSRDRDRGNTEAFF.

The rearrangement uses TRBV27 and TRBJ2-3; TRBD1 aligns across 10 bases. The CDR3 extends over 17 amino acids. Germline values: CDR1 MNHEY, CDR2 SMNVEV (reference sequence). Trimming at V came to 5 bases and at J to 3 bases, leaving 11 bases not matched to a gene. The CDR3 DNA follows: TGTGCCAGCAGTGAAAGGGGGACAGGGGAAGGGACAGATACGCAGTATTTT. Translated, it gives CASSERGTGEGTDTQYF.

The chain joins TRBV11-2 to TRBJ1-2; TRBD1 agrees at 7 bases. Per germline, CDR1 SGHAT and CDR2 FQNNGV. This CDR3 contains 15 residues. V trimming: 0 bases; J trimming: 0 bases; junction bases outside the gene matches: 1. The CDR3 protein is CASSLETGPNYGYTF. In DNA form, the CDR3 reads TGTGCCAGCAGCTTAGAGACAGGGCCTAACTATGGCTACACCTTC. Full variable domain (remainder filled in from reference TRBV11-2 and TRBJ1-2): EAGVAQSPRYKIIEKRQSVAFWCNPISGHATLYWYQQILGQGPKLLIQFQNNGVVDDSQLPKDRFSAERLKGVDSTLKIQPAKLEDSAVYLCASSLETGPNYGYTFGSGTRLTVV.

The chain combines TRBV30 with TRBJ2-3; D might be TRBD1 (5 bases). Trimming removed 0 bases from V and 1 base from J, with 5 bases in between. Germline-derived CDR1 and CDR2 are GTSNPN and SVGIG (reference sequence). This CDR3 spans 13 amino acids. CDR3 in DNA: TGTGCCTGGAGTGTAGGGGGCACAGATACGCAGTATTTT. Its translation: CAWSVGGTDTQYF.

The chain links TRBV29-1 to TRBJ1-2; no definite D call. Trimming left V 2 bases short and J 1 base short, with 8 bases between. From germline, CDR1 is SQVTM and CDR2 ANQGSEA. CDR3 length: 13 residues. CDR3 sequence (DNA): TGCAGCGTTGAACTGAGAATTAACTATGGCTACACCTTC. Amino acids: CSVELRINYGYTF.

This chain joins TRBV7-8 and TRBJ2-7, with a possible D match to TRBD1 (5 bases). The CDR3 is 15 amino acids. V shed 5 bases and J shed 2 bases, with 16 bases lying between them. CDR1 and CDR2 from the germline V gene are SGHVS and FQNEAQ. This chain's CDR3 is CASSPQGLGPYEQYF. CDR3 DNA sequence: TGTGCCAGCAGCCCCCAGGGTCTGGGGCCCTACGAGCAGTACTTC.

This chain joins TRBV7-9 and TRBJ1-1, with 7 bases aligning to TRBD1. V was pared by 5 bases and J by 2 bases, with 8 bases of the junction left unmatched. This CDR3 spans 15 amino acids. Germline CDR1 reads SEHNR; CDR2 reads FQNEAQ (reference sequence). For the CDR3, the DNA is TGTGCCAGCAGCGCGGACAGGTGGAGAAACACTGAAGCTTTCTTT. Protein product: CASSADRWRNTEAFF. Together with reference TRBV7-9 and TRBJ1-1, the CDR3 gives the full variable domain: DTGVSQNPRHKITKRGQNVTFRCDPISEHNRLYWYRQTLGQGPEFLTYFQNEAQLEKSRLLSDRFSAERPKGSFSTLEIQRTEQGDSAMYLCASSADRWRNTEAFFGQGTRLTVV.

Only a few counts were recorded for this clone. V and J are TRBV5-4 and TRBJ1-3; a possible D gene is TRBD1 (6 bases). The germline gives CDR1 SGHNT, CDR2 YYREEE (reference sequence). V gave up 7 bases and J gave up 0 bases, with 14 bases separating them. This CDR3 spans 15 amino acids. The CDR3 sequence is CASEGRGISGNTIYF. The DNA of the CDR3 is TGTGCCAGCGAGGGCAGGGGAATCTCTGGAAACACCATATATTTT.

The chain uses TRBV7-2 and TRBJ2-7; perhaps TRBD2 as D (5 bases). The CDR3 contains 14 residues. Per germline, CDR1 SGHTA and CDR2 FQGNSA. Trimming left V 5 bases short and J 3 bases short, with 14 bases between. The CDR3 bases are TGTGCCAGCAGCCCGGGGTCTACGGACTACGAGCAGTACTTC. This sequence encodes CASSPGSTDYEQYF.